Each of the 7 T cell receptor beta chains below was sequenced from the same sample in a study of CD8 T cells in Susac syndrome. An input of about 0.5 to 1 ug of RNA was subjected to reverse transcription using random hexamers. TCRdb re-called the immunoSEQ multiplex PCR reads with MiXCR, one entry per CDR3 protein. The sample gives under 95,000 distinct CDR3 sequences, more than 85% of which show up once; approximately 0.49% is in the top ten. What was sequenced was CD8+ T cells from PBMCs. The receptor source for this set is a human donor with Susac syndrome.

The V gene is TRBV24-1, the J gene TRBJ2-3; TRBD2 matches 8 bases. Unmatched junction bases numbered 7, after V lost 5 bases and J lost 1 base. Germline CDR1 reads KGHDR; CDR2 reads SFDVKD. The length of the CDR3 is 16 residues. CDR3 bases: TGTGCCACCAGTGGAGCGGGGGACGAAGGCACAGATACGCAGTATTTT. This codes for CATSGAGDEGTDTQYF.

The rearrangement joins TRBV9 to TRBJ2-2; perhaps D is TRBD1 or TRBD2 (7 bases each). V was trimmed by 0 bases and J by 6 bases, leaving 12 bases between them. This CDR3 is built from 15 residues. In germline, CDR1 is SGDLS, CDR2 YYNGEE. The CDR3 DNA sequence: TGTGCCAGCAGCGTAGGGTCAGGGGGGGCCGGGGAGCTGTTTTTT. Encoded protein: CASSVGSGGAGELFF.

The chain has TRBV5-1 and TRBJ2-7, with D perhaps matching TRBD2 (5 bases). CDR1 and CDR2 (germline): SGHRS, YFSETQ. V lost 0 bases, J lost 4 bases, and 14 bases lay in between. This CDR3 region has 15 residues. CDR3 sequence: CASSLAAWERYEQYF. In DNA, the CDR3 is TGCGCCAGCAGCTTGGCCGCGTGGGAGCGGTACGAGCAGTACTTC.

The rearrangement links TRBV12-3 or TRBV12-4 to TRBJ2-3; D remains ambiguous. This CDR3 is built from 13 residues. V was shortened by 6 bases and J by 6 bases, with 13 bases between the two germline ends. The CDR3 region is CASRFGSLDTQYF. The CDR3 nucleotides read TGTGCCAGCAGATTCGGGTCGCTTGATACGCAGTATTTT.

The chain carries TRBV20-1 and TRBJ2-1; 7 bases are a match to TRBD1. The V gene end was trimmed by 2 bases and the J gene end by 5 bases; junction bases not matched to a gene: 0. This CDR3 spans 12 amino acids. Looked up from germline, CDR1 is DFQATT and CDR2 is SNEGSKA (reference sequence). CDR3 bases: TGCAGTGCTAGACAGGGGGACAATGAGCAGTTCTTC. This gives the protein CSARQGDNEQFF.

This rearrangement joins TRBV7-9 to TRBJ2-5; TRBD2 is a possible D gene (5 bases). CDR1 and CDR2 (germline): SEHNR, FQNEAQ (reference sequence). The germline V and J ends were trimmed by 6 bases and 5 bases, with 16 bases remaining between them. CDR3 length equals 14 residues. In nucleotides, the CDR3 is TGTGCCAGCAGAACCTCGGAAGAGGGTGAGACCCAGTACTTC. Its protein is CASRTSEEGETQYF. Together with reference TRBV7-9 and TRBJ2-5, the CDR3 gives the full variable domain: DTGVSQNPRHKITKRGQNVTFRCDPISEHNRLYWYRQTLGQGPEFLTYFQNEAQLEKSRLLSDRFSAERPKGSFSTLEIQRTEQGDSAMYLCASRTSEEGETQYFGPGTRLLVL.

The CDR3 here is CAISESGGGEQFF. The CDR3 nucleotides read TGTGCCATCAGTGAGTCTGGTGGCGGTGAGCAGTTCTTC. This chain joins TRBV10-3 and TRBJ2-1; D unresolved. Trimming cost V 0 bases and J 9 bases, with 9 bases left between them. The CDR3 loop spans 13 amino acids. CDR1 and CDR2 (germline): ENHRY, SYGVKD.